Following are 10 T cell receptor beta chains from one sample sequenced in a study of response to subunit inactivated influenza vaccine. A single record per CDR3 protein comes from TCRdb applying MiXCR to the RT-PCR reads. The table records over 400,000 distinct CDR3 sequences, under 15% of them present only once. Sample: PBMCs from blood, taken roughly 6 weeks after vaccination. These receptors were obtained from a man aged 45-65 years who received an inactivated influenza vaccine.

This clonotype appeared many times. The chain employs TRBV12-3 or TRBV12-4 and TRBJ2-5; 13 nucleotides line up with TRBD2. Trimming removed 5 bases from V and 5 bases from J; junction bases left unmatched: 5. CDR3 length: 15 amino acids. Here the CDR3 DNA reads TGTGCCAGCAGTACAACTAGCGGGGGGGCGGAGACCCAGTACTTC. Translated, it gives CASSTTSGGAETQYF.

The V and J genes are TRBV20-1 and TRBJ1-5; unclear D gene. The germline gives CDR1 DFQATT, CDR2 SNEGSKA (reference sequence). The CDR3 is 12 amino acids. The V gene lost 6 bases and the J gene lost 5 bases, with 11 bases spanning the gap. The chain's CDR3 is CSAMGKYQPQHF. The CDR3 region has the DNA TGCAGTGCAATGGGAAAGTATCAGCCCCAGCATTTT.

This rearrangement joins TRBV11-2 to TRBJ2-1; tentatively, D is TRBD2 (5 bases). The germline V gene encodes CDR1 SGHAT and CDR2 FQNNGV. With 0 bases removed from V and 6 bases from J, the gap between germline ends came to 18 bases. The CDR3 spans 17 residues. The CDR3: CASSLDAGVGTGNEQFF. Here the CDR3 DNA reads TGTGCCAGCAGCTTAGATGCGGGTGTGGGAACGGGCAATGAGCAGTTCTTC.

This clonotype showed up many times. J is TRBJ1-5 and V is TRBV20-1, with a weak D call TRBD1 (5 bases). V was pared by 5 bases and J by 4 bases, with 12 bases between. The CDR3 contains 13 residues. The V gene's germline CDR1 is DFQATT and CDR2 SNEGSKA (reference sequence). CDR3 protein: CSAGGRQNQPQHF. CDR3 DNA sequence: TGCAGTGCTGGGGGTCGACAGAATCAGCCCCAGCATTTT.

The chain joins TRBV2 to TRBJ2-7, with D perhaps assigned TRBD1 or TRBD2 (5 bases each). CDR3 length: 16 residues. Per the germline V gene, CDR1 is SNHLY and CDR2 is FYNNEI. With 4 bases removed from V and 6 bases from J, the gap between germline ends came to 22 bases. The CDR3 coding sequence is TGTGCCAGCAGTGGAGGGTTTTCGGGCAGGGCGGCCGAGCAGTACTTC. Residues: CASSGGFSGRAAEQYF.

The J gene is TRBJ2-7, the V gene TRBV4-2, with 7 nucleotides matching TRBD1. Unmatched junction bases numbered 1, after V lost 2 bases and J lost 6 bases. Germline V gene lookup returns CDR1 LGHNA and CDR2 YNFKEQ. The CDR3 has 12 amino acids. CDR3 residues: CASSQSGGEQYF. CDR3 nucleotides: TGTGCCAGCAGCCAATCAGGGGGCGAGCAGTACTTC.

The chain joins TRBV20-1 to TRBJ2-7; TRBD1 matches at 10 bases. V lost 5 bases, J lost 2 bases, and 6 bases stayed unmatched. Germline V gene lookup returns CDR1 DFQATT and CDR2 SNEGSKA (reference sequence). The CDR3 sequence is 14 residues long. This CDR3 is CSAVPGQGPYEQYF. CDR3 nucleotide sequence: TGCAGTGCTGTGCCGGGACAGGGGCCCTACGAGCAGTACTTC.

This clonotype has a handful of counts. This chain uses TRBV28 with TRBJ1-2, with a possible D match to TRBD1 (5 bases). V lost 3 bases and J 4 bases, leaving 15 bases between the germline ends. Germline CDR1 reads MDHEN; CDR2 reads SYDVKM. The CDR3 covers 15 residues. CDR3 nucleotide sequence: TGTGCCAGCAGTTTGCAGTATCGGAGGGGCTATGGCTACACCTTC. Amino acid sequence: CASSLQYRRGYGYTF.

This clonotype was seen only a few times. This chain joins TRBV5-1 and TRBJ2-2; D perhaps matches TRBD2 (5 bases). Germline assignment: CDR1 SGHRS and CDR2 YFSETQ. Trimming cost V 0 bases and J 4 bases, with 16 bases left between them. This CDR3 has 17 amino acids. Here the CDR3 reads CASSLAGGRGFTGELFF. The CDR3 DNA follows: TGCGCCAGCAGCTTGGCCGGTGGGAGAGGGTTCACCGGGGAGCTGTTTTTT. Using reference TRBV5-1 and TRBJ2-2 for the parts outside the CDR3, the full variable domain is KAGVTQTPRYLIKTRGQQVTLSCSPISGHRSVSWYQQTPGQGLQFLFEYFSETQRNKGNFPGRFSGRQFSNSRSEMNVSTLELGDSALYLCASSLAGGRGFTGELFFGEGSRLTVL.

This chain links TRBV5-1 with TRBJ1-2, with D maybe TRBD1 (5 bases). V was clipped by 4 bases and J by 5 bases, with 15 bases between them. The CDR3 has 14 amino acids. Per germline, CDR1 SGHRS and CDR2 YFSETQ. For the CDR3, the DNA is TGCGCCAGCAGCCCGGGGGGGGTGCGGTATGGCTACACCTTC. Its translation is CASSPGGVRYGYTF.